This T cell receptor beta chain derives from a study of blood T cell repertoires in COVID-19 (dated by TCRdb to 2019 to 2021). As for the study more broadly: Samples covering the acute and convalescent phases of COVID-19 were provided by collaborators in the United States, Italy and Spain. The material from the prospective study consisted of cDNA or gDNA derived from T cells, B-cell-depleted T cells, or PBMCs. The dataset comprised deeply sampled blood TCRbeta repertoires from subjects exposed to, actively infected with, or recovered from COVID-19. A freely available public database, intended as a resource for researchers studying the immune response to SARS-CoV-2, is where the repertoires were released. Samples came from the ongoing ImmuneRACE study (first 160 participants) plus 1,254 subjects from 6 global collaborators. A de-identified subject ID, COVID-19 status, age in years and sex were almost always included in the sample metadata. Where available, HLA class I and class II types were obtained from metadata supplied by the sample provider rather than from assay-based typing.

One collaborating source in Seattle enrolled patients during active infection and followed them longitudinally through the course of disease. Each collaborating institution followed its own protocols to collect whole blood in K2EDTA tubes. For TCRbeta analysis, collaborator samples were shipped as frozen whole blood, as isolated PBMCs, or as DNA extracted from either sample type. TCRbeta CDR3 regions were amplified from genomic DNA using the immunoSEQ Assay, a bias-controlled multiplex PCR. For the original study's pipeline: Nucleated cell counts per sample were estimated from amplification of reference gene primers within the assay. To quantify the absolute abundance of each unique TCRbeta CDR3 rearrangement, sequence reads were collapsed and filtered. For each sample, productive Simpson clonality was calculated as the square root of Simpson's diversity index over productive rearrangements. In TCRdb, the immuneACCESS table is reduced to in-frame sequences with V and J assigned. These tables do not hold every clone; where another copy was compared, an unresolved V gene accounts for under half, and the others remain unexplained. V and J calls and clone size are given by that table; D and trimming were obtained from the DNA. The sample includes approximately 80,000 clones, with around 85% observed a single time. The top ten clonotypes cover approximately 3% of the sample.

The CDR3 contains 13 residues, cysteine and phenylalanine counted. The sequence is cut down to CDR3 DNA, 39 bases in frame from base 1. Sequences SGHTA (CDR1) and FQGNSA (CDR2) are obtained from the germline V gene. V is cut by 2 bases and J by 8 bases, and the space between the germline ends is 12 bases. Results and caveats for the whole study, not just this receptor: The amount of clinical and demographic metadata varied by source and participant and was provided uncurated.

To note about this clone: Its antigen remains undetermined. Base quality data are lacking; no much larger clone is found one base away.

The rearranged chain carries TRBV7-2 and TRBJ1-2; the D segment could be TRBD1, given 6 matching bases. Source material: peripheral blood. The source of this sequence is a woman of 80 years or more with COVID-19, enrolled during active disease. CDR3 reads: CASSLNRVVGYTF. The DNA reads as follows: TGTGCCAGCAGCTTAAACAGGGTAGTCGGCTACACCTTC.